A selection of T cell receptor beta chains follows, all from one sample in a study of shared clonotypes between healthy human individuals. Here immunoSEQ multiplex PCR was the method, and the copy in TCRdb shows in-frame clones only, minus some. Of approximately 2.1 million clones in the sample, just over 90% are singletons; the top ten hold about 0.37%. Sequencing was carried out using naive CD4+ T cells from PBMCs. All receptors derive from a man aged 18 to 29 in good health. Some clones in this sample may be carry-over from other donors' samples. Each CDR3 is given with its conserved first and last residue. Each record gives: V gene, clone size, CDR3 length, J gene, D gene, CDR3 protein, CDR3 DNA. A D gene is named only where the DNA matches it firmly. Part of the rows lack a size; the others show once, few, many or a class for expanded clones.

TRBV11-2,once,15,TRBJ2-6,TRBD1,CASSRGQVRPNVLTF,TGTGCCAGCAGCAGGGGACAGGTGAGGCCCAACGTCCTGACTTTC
TRBV12-5,NA,12,TRBJ2-2,NA,CASEGNTGELFF,TGTGCTAGTGAGGGGAACACCGGGGAGCTGTTTTTT
TRBV19,NA,15,TRBJ2-1,NA,CASSDLVAGLYEQFF,TGTGCCAGTAGTGATCTGGTGGCGGGATTATATGAGCAGTTCTTC
TRBV4-3,once,15,TRBJ2-4,TRBD2,CASSHLAGDKNIQYF,TGCGCCAGCAGCCATCTAGCGGGGGACAAAAACATTCAGTACTTC
TRBV7-9,NA,14,TRBJ1-1,TRBD1,CASSVPGQGTEAFF,TGTGCCAGCAGCGTTCCGGGACAGGGGACTGAAGCTTTCTTT
TRBV5-4,NA,15,TRBJ2-7,TRBD1,CASSSGQGSSYEQYF,TGTGCCAGCAGCAGCGGACAGGGGAGTTCCTACGAGCAGTACTTC
TRBV4-2,NA,16,TRBJ2-2,NA,CASSQAFGQYTGELFF,TGTGCCAGCAGCCAGGCCTTTGGGCAGTACACCGGGGAGCTGTTTTTT
TRBV28,NA,16,TRBJ1-2,NA,CASSLLEGGVAYGYTF,TGTGCCAGCAGTTTATTGGAGGGTGGTGTCGCCTATGGCTACACCTTC
TRBV11-2,NA,15,TRBJ1-3,NA,CASSRRPSVGNTIYF,TGTGCCAGCAGCCGCCGACCTAGTGTTGGAAACACCATATATTTT
TRBV2,NA,14,TRBJ2-7,TRBD2,CASRDGRAVWEQYF,TGTGCCAGCAGGGACGGGAGGGCCGTATGGGAGCAGTACTTC
TRBV2,NA,14,TRBJ1-5,NA,CASSRRGRNQPQHF,TGTGCCAGCAGTAGAAGGGGCCGCAATCAGCCCCAGCATTTT
TRBV5-1,NA,14,TRBJ2-3,NA,CASSFQGFTDTQYF,TGCGCCAGCAGCTTCCAGGGTTTCACAGATACGCAGTATTTT
TRBV28,NA,12,TRBJ1-5,NA,CASSLRLQPQHF,TGTGCCAGCAGTTTACGGCTTCAGCCCCAGCATTTT
TRBV27,NA,14,TRBJ2-7,NA,CASSEFEGYYEQYF,TGTGCCAGCAGCGAGTTTGAGGGTTACTACGAGCAGTACTTC
TRBV6-6,NA,13,TRBJ2-1,NA,CASSYYLRDEQFF,TGTGCCAGCAGTTACTACCTCCGGGATGAGCAGTTCTTC
TRBV6-5,once,16,TRBJ2-7,TRBD2,CASSWLAQSSGNEQYF,TGTGCCAGCAGTTGGCTGGCTCAATCTAGCGGGAACGAGCAGTACTTC
TRBV5-1,NA,17,TRBJ2-3,TRBD1,CASSLGYGTGGTDTQYF,TGCGCCAGCAGCCTCGGATATGGGACAGGGGGCACAGATACGCAGTATTTT
TRBV5-1,NA,17,TRBJ2-6,NA,CASSIISQDSGANVLTF,TGCGCCAGCAGCATTATATCTCAGGACTCTGGGGCCAACGTCCTGACTTTC
TRBV7-9,NA,14,TRBJ2-2,NA,CASSSIADLGELFF,TGTGCCAGCAGCTCCATAGCGGACCTCGGGGAGCTGTTTTTT
TRBV5-1,NA,15,TRBJ2-2,TRBD1,CASSLRDRGPGELFF,TGCGCCAGCAGCTTACGGGACAGGGGGCCCGGGGAGCTGTTTTTT
TRBV4-2,NA,15,TRBJ2-1,TRBD2,CASSLAGVAYNEQFF,TGTGCCAGCAGCCTAGCGGGAGTCGCCTACAATGAGCAGTTCTTC
TRBV6-6,NA,11,TRBJ2-2,NA,CASRNTGELFF,TGTGCCAGCAGAAACACCGGGGAGCTGTTTTTT
TRBV5-1,NA,15,TRBJ2-5,TRBD2,CASSYMTSGSETQYF,TGCGCCAGCAGCTATATGACTAGCGGGAGCGAGACCCAGTACTTC
TRBV15,NA,17,TRBJ2-2,NA,CATSRDYGLSNTGELFF,TGTGCCACCAGCAGGGACTACGGACTATCGAACACCGGGGAGCTGTTTTTT
TRBV10-2,NA,14,TRBJ1-5,NA,CASSRGARDQPQHF,TGCGCCAGCAGTCGGGGGGCTAGGGATCAGCCCCAGCATTTT
TRBV19,once,14,TRBJ2-4,TRBD2,CASRGFGLAHIQYF,TGTGCCAGTAGGGGTTTTGGACTAGCTCACATTCAGTACTTC
TRBV5-1,few,14,TRBJ2-7,NA,CASSFRDGDYEQYF,TGCGCCAGCAGCTTCCGGGACGGGGATTACGAGCAGTACTTC
TRBV28,once,15,TRBJ2-5,NA,CASSLYAGQRETQYF,TGTGCCAGCAGTTTATACGCCGGACAGAGAGAGACCCAGTACTTC
TRBV7-4,NA,11,TRBJ1-2,NA,CASGQGYGYTF,TGTGCCAGCGGCCAGGGGTATGGCTACACCTTC
TRBV15,NA,13,TRBJ2-1,NA,CATSRNYNNEQFF,TGTGCCACCAGCAGAAACTACAATAATGAGCAGTTCTTC
TRBV7-6,once,15,TRBJ2-7,NA,CASSLSASAVYEQYF,TGTGCCAGCAGCTTATCCGCATCCGCCGTCTACGAGCAGTACTTC
TRBV28,NA,18,TRBJ2-4,NA,CASTRGALVSLAKNIQYF,TGTGCCAGCACCCGAGGGGCTCTAGTGTCCCTAGCCAAAAACATTCAGTACTTC
TRBV9,NA,14,TRBJ2-4,NA,CASSVSLTENIQYF,TGTGCCAGCAGCGTGTCTTTGACAGAAAACATTCAGTACTTC
TRBV5-5,NA,14,TRBJ1-4,NA,CASSLSGPLGKLFF,TGTGCCAGCAGCTTGTCGGGCCCGTTGGGAAAACTGTTTTTT